This TCR beta chain was captured by sequencing in a study of CD8+ T cells in alopecia areata. Study-wide points: Treatment with tofacitinib significantly lowered scalp clonality and reduced expanded CD8+ clones among the top 100. In scalp and blood during tofacitinib, many expanded lesional clones persisted.

A few counts support this clone. What it recognizes is unknown. The CDR3 spans 12 residues. The ends were cut back, 11 bases at V and 2 bases at J, with 10 bases in the middle. CDR1 is MGHDK and CDR2 is SYGVNS in the germline V gene. As for treatment: oral pan-JAK inhibitor, 5-10 mg twice daily. RNA, once extracted, was reverse transcribed into cDNA for use as the sequencing template. Libraries were prepared by immunoSEQ multiplex PCR; TCRdb keeps only in-frame clonotypes and omits some of them. The sample has 110,000 to 150,000 clones, less than 70% seen once. This clonotype originated in a human donor with alopecia areata. The sequences come from CD8+ T cells sorted from blood, collected at week 4, from a patient treated with tofacitinib. The J gene is TRBJ1-5, the V gene TRBV25-1, with a weak D call TRBD1 (5 bases). In DNA form, the CDR3 reads TGTGCCTGCGGCAGGGGCAATCAGCCCCAGCATTTT. Its translation: CACGRGNQPQHF.